This T cell receptor (beta chain) was sequenced during a study of glioma-infiltrating T cells after dendritic cell vaccination. Study as a whole: Dendritic cell vaccine was injected intradermally three times, biweekly.

The CDR3 spans 18 residues. V lost 4 bases, J lost 0 bases, and 9 bases stayed unmatched. The V gene's germline CDR1 is GTSNPN and CDR2 SVGIG (reference sequence). This clone is a singleton in its sample. TCRdb's copy holds only in-frame clones and misses some; the assay was immunoSEQ multiplex PCR. The data contain tens of thousands of clones, roughly 80% of them seen just once; the ten biggest clones take up roughly 2.2%. The specimen comprised blood, sampled before dendritic cell vaccination. The chain has TRBV30 and TRBJ2-6; 10 positions agree with TRBD1. The TCR sequence derives from a human donor with glioblastoma. This CDR3 is CAWTTGTGVLSGANVLTF. Written as DNA, the CDR3 is TGTGCCTGGACGACCGGGACAGGGGTTCTCTCTGGGGCCAACGTCCTGACTTTC.